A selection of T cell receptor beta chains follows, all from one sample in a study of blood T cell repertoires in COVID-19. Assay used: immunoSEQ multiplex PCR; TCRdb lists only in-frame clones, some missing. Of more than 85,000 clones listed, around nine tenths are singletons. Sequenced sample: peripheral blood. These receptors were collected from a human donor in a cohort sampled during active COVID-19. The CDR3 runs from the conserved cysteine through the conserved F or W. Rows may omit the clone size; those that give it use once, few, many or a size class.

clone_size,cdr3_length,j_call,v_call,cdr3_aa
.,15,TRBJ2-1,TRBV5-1,CASSLVRSSYNEQFF
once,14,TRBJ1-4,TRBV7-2,CASTQGRTNEKLFF
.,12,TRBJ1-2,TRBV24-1,CATSDYGGGYTF
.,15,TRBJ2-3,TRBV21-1,CASSNGTPRVDTQYF
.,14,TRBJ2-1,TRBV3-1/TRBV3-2,CASGLSVLMDEQFF
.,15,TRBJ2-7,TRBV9,CASSVGQGPSYEQYF
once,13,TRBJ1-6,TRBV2,CAGWTGGSSPLHF
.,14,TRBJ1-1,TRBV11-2,CASSLVRVGTEAFF
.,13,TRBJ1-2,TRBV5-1,CASSLRTGDGYTF
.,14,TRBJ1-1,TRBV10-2,CASSAWGRGTEAFF
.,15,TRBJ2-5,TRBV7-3,CASSPGLIYQETQYF
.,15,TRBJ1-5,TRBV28,CASSFFGRGHQPQHF
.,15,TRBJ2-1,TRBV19,CASSPTGVPNNEQFF
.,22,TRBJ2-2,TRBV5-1,CASSLKDRSFLKGFWETGELFF
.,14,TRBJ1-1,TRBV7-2,CASSSHRGNTEAFF
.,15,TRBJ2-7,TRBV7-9,CASSLTWGDSYEQYF
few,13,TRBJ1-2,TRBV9,CASRGGQSYGYTF
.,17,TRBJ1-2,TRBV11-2,CASSTSRPGGADYGYTF